This T cell receptor (beta chain) is drawn from a study of T cell changes during pregnancy in multiple sclerosis. This clone showed up just a few times. Measured with immunoSEQ multiplex PCR; TCRdb has only the in-frame clones, and not every one. The sample carries some 83,000 clones, about 90% recorded once. Looked up from germline, CDR1 is LNHDA and CDR2 is SQIVND (reference sequence). The CDR3 runs to 13 residues. V was trimmed by 7 bases and J by 0 bases, leaving 7 bases between them. Sample: PBMCs, taken in the first trimester of pregnancy. The source of this sequence is a female donor in good health, serving as a control in a pregnancy study. Some clones in this sample may be carry-over from other donors' samples. V and J are TRBV19 and TRBJ1-5, with no clear D. Written as DNA, the CDR3 is TGTGCCAGTACCCAGAATAGCAATCAGCCCCAGCATTTT. Amino acid sequence: CASTQNSNQPQHF.